This entry features one T cell receptor beta chain sequence. This sample stems from a study of blood T cell repertoires in COVID-19. Study-wide context: The United States, Italy and Spain supplied acute and convalescent COVID-19 samples.

CDR3 length equals 16 residues. Germline loops: CDR1 KGHDR, CDR2 SFDVKD. The V and J ends lost 4 bases and 3 bases respectively, with 16 bases between them. In the original processing: Amplification with reference gene primers provided the estimates of nucleated cell counts. Sequencing used immunoSEQ multiplex PCR; TCRdb keeps in-frame clones, though not all of them. V and J calls and clone size are as listed in that table; D and trimming were resolved from the DNA. The data hold about 160,000 clones, with about four fifths observed a single time. The chain couples TRBV24-1 to TRBJ2-3; D perhaps matches TRBD2 (6 bases). The receptor's source is a man between 65 and 85 years old who had recovered from COVID-19. Sequencing was done on a sample of peripheral blood. The CDR3 reads CATSDPRTGGTDTQYF. CDR3 coding DNA: TGTGCCACCAGTGACCCCCGGACCGGAGGGACAGATACGCAGTATTTT.